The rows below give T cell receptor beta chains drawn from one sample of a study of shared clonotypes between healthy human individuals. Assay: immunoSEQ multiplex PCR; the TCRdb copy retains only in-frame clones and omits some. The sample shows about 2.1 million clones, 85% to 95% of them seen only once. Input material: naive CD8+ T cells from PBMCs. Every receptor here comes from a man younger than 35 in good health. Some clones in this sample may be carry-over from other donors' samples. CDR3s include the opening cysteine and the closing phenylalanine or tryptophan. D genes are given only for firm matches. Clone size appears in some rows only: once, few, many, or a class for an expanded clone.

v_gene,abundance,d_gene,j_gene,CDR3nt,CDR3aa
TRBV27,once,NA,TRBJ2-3,TGTGCCAGCAGTTTTCTCCCTACAGATACGCAGTATTTT,CASSFLPTDTQYF
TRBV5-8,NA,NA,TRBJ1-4,TGTGCCAGCAGCTTGGCGGGTATCTTACACAAACTGTTTTTT,CASSLAGILHKLFF
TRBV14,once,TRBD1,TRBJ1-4,TGTGCCAGCAGCCAAGTGAGGACAGGGTCATATGAAAAACTGTTTTTT,CASSQVRTGSYEKLFF
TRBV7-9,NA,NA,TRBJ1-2,TGTGCCAGCAGCTTAGCGGGTGGTGGCTACACCTTC,CASSLAGGGYTF
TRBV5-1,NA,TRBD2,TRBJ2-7,TGCGCCAGCAGCCTTCAGCTAGCGGGAGGAATAGACGAGCAGTACTTC,CASSLQLAGGIDEQYF
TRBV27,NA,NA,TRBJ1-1,TGTGCCAGCAGTTCGAGTCCACGGTTTGAAGCTTTCTTT,CASSSSPRFEAFF
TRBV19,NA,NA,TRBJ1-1,TGTGCCAGTAGTCCCCGGATAGGGAGCGTCACTGAAGCTTTCTTT,CASSPRIGSVTEAFF
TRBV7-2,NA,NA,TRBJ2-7,TGTGCCAGCAGGGGAAAGGGGATCGGGCTTGGCGAGCAGTACTTC,CASRGKGIGLGEQYF
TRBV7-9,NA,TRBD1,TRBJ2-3,TGTGCCAGCAGCTCGACAAACAGGGGGAGCACAGATACGCAGTATTTT,CASSSTNRGSTDTQYF
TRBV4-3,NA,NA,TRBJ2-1,TGCGCCAGCAGCCAAGATCGGTCTTTCTACAATGAGCAGTTCTTC,CASSQDRSFYNEQFF
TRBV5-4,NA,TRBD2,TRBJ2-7,TGTGCCAGCAGCTCCCTAGCGGGGGACCCCTACGAGCAGTACTTC,CASSSLAGDPYEQYF
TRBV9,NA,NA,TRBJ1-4,TGTGCCAGCAGCGACCCCGGGACGGGAAATGAAAAACTGTTTTTT,CASSDPGTGNEKLFF
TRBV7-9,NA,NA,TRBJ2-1,TGTGCCAGCAGAGCCGGAGGAGCGGGTTACAATGAGCAGTTCTTC,CASRAGGAGYNEQFF
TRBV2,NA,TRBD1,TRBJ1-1,TGTGCCCTAGGGGACAGGTCGGGCGAAGCTTTCTTT,CALGDRSGEAFF
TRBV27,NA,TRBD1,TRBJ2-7,TGTGCCAGCAGTTTATCGATCGGACAGGTCACCTACGAGCAGTACTTC,CASSLSIGQVTYEQYF
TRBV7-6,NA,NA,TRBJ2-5,TGTGCCAGCGAGCTTACCCCGCTGGGAGAGACCCAGTACTTC,CASELTPLGETQYF
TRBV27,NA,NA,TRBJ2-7,TGTGCCAGCAGCCGGGGTTCGTACGAGCAGTACTTC,CASSRGSYEQYF
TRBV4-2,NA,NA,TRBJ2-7,TGTGCCAGCAGCCAAGAGGCCGGGGGAATATACTACGAGCAGTACTTC,CASSQEAGGIYYEQYF
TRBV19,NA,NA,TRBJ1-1,TGTGCCAGTAGTATCACAGGTTACATGAACACTGAAGCTTTCTTT,CASSITGYMNTEAFF
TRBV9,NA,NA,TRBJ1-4,TGTGCCAGCAGCGTAGAGGGTCTTTTAGGAGAAAAACTGTTTTTT,CASSVEGLLGEKLFF
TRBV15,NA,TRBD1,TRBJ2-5,TGTGCCACCAGCGATGGGGACAGACAAGAGACCCAGTACTTC,CATSDGDRQETQYF
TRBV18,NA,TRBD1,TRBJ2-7,TGTGCCAGCTCACCCACGGACAGGGGTGGCCACGAGCAGTACTTC,CASSPTDRGGHEQYF
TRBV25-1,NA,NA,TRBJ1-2,TGTGCCAGCAGTTTCCGGGGCGGATATGGCTACACCTTC,CASSFRGGYGYTF
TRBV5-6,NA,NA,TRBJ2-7,TGTGCCAGCAGTCTGATGGGCGTCTACGAGCAGTACTTC,CASSLMGVYEQYF
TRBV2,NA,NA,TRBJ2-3,TGTGCCGCTCGAGGGCAGGGCACAGATACGCAGTATTTT,CAARGQGTDTQYF
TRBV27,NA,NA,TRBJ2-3,TGTGCCAGCAGTTTACAGGGAGCACCAGATACGCAGTATTTT,CASSLQGAPDTQYF
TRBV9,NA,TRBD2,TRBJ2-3,TGTGCCAGCAGCATCTTAGCGGGAACGGACACAGATACGCAGTATTTT,CASSILAGTDTDTQYF
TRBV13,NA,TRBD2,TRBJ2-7,TGTGCCAGCAGCTTGGGTAGCGGGAGGGTCTACGAGCAGTACTTC,CASSLGSGRVYEQYF
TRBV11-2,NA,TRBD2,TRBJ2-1,TGTGCCAGCAGCTTAGGAGTGGGAGGGCGATACAATGAGCAGTTCTTC,CASSLGVGGRYNEQFF
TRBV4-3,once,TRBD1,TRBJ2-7,TGCGCCAGCAGCCAGAACAGGGGTGGGTACGAGCAGTACTTC,CASSQNRGGYEQYF
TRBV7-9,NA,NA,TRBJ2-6,TGTGCCAGCAGCTTAGGGCTGTCTGGGGCCAACGTCCTGACTTTC,CASSLGLSGANVLTF
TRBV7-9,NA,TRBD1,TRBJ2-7,TGTGCCAGCAGCCCCGGACAGGGAAGGGAGGAGCAGTACTTC,CASSPGQGREEQYF
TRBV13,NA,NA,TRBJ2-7,TGTGCCAGCAGCACCCGACTCAGATCCTACGAGCAGTACTTC,CASSTRLRSYEQYF
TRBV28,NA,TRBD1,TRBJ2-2,TGTGCCAGCAGTTCATTCCGGGACAGGGGGCGCGGTGCCGGGGAGCTGTTTTTT,CASSSFRDRGRGAGELFF
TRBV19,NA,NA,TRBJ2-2,TGTGCCAGTAGTATAGATGGGGAGTCGGCCGGGGAGCTGTTTTTT,CASSIDGESAGELFF
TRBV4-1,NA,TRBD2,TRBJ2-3,TGCGCCAGCAGCCAAGTGTCTAGCGGGAGGGTGGAAGATACGCAGTATTTT,CASSQVSSGRVEDTQYF
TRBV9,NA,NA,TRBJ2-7,TGTGCCAGCACCACGGGGTTTGGAGCAGACTACGAGCAGTACTTC,CASTTGFGADYEQYF
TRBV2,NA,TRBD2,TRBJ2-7,TGTGCCAGCGTGAGCGGGAGTGGGCCGTACGAGCAGTACTTC,CASVSGSGPYEQYF
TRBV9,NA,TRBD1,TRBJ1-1,TGTGCCAGCAGCGCGACAGGGGGGAGCGACACTGAAGCTTTCTTT,CASSATGGSDTEAFF
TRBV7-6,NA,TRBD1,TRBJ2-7,TGTGCCAGCAGCGCGCAGGGAAAGGGGACAGGGGGCTACGAGCAGTACTTC,CASSAQGKGTGGYEQYF
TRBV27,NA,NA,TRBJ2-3,TGTGCCAGCAGTCGGGGAGATACGCAGTATTTT,CASSRGDTQYF
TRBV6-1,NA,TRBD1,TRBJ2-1,TGTGCCAGCATGTCAGGGGGCGAATTATACAATGAGCAGTTCTTC,CASMSGGELYNEQFF
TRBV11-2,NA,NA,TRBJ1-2,TGTGCCAGCAGCTTAGTGGGGGGTTGGTATGGCTACACCTTC,CASSLVGGWYGYTF
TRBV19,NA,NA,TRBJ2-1,TGTGCCAGTTCTAATTGGGGCAATGAGCAGTTCTTC,CASSNWGNEQFF
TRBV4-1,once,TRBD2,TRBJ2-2,TGCGCCAGCAGCCACACATTGGGGACTAGCGGGAGTTTCGGGGAGCTGTTTTTT,CASSHTLGTSGSFGELFF
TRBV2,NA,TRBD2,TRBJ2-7,TGTGCCAGCACCCCTAGCGGGAGCCACGAGCAGTACTTC,CASTPSGSHEQYF
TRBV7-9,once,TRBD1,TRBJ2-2,TGTGCCAGCAGCTTCCGACAGGGGGTCGACACCGGGGAGCTGTTTTTT,CASSFRQGVDTGELFF
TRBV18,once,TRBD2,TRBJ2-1,TGTGCCAGCTCTAACCAAGGTAGCGGGGCGTACAATGAGCAGTTCTTC,CASSNQGSGAYNEQFF
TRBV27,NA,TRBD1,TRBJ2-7,TGTGCCAGCAGTTCCCGGGACAGTGTTCCCTACGAGCAGTACTTC,CASSSRDSVPYEQYF
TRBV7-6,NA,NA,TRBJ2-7,TGTGCCAGCAGCTTTGAAGACCGCCTCTACGAGCAGTACTTC,CASSFEDRLYEQYF
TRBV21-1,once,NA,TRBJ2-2,TGTGCCAGCATAGGGGGGGGCCCCTACACCGGGGAGCTGTTTTTT,CASIGGGPYTGELFF
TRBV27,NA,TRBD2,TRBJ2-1,TGTGCCAGCAGCCTCTACGGGCTAGCGGACCTGTACAATGAGCAGTTCTTC,CASSLYGLADLYNEQFF
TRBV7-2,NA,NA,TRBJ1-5,TGTGCCAGCAGCTTAATTCGGGGGGCTGGGGGGCCCCAGCATTTT,CASSLIRGAGGPQHF